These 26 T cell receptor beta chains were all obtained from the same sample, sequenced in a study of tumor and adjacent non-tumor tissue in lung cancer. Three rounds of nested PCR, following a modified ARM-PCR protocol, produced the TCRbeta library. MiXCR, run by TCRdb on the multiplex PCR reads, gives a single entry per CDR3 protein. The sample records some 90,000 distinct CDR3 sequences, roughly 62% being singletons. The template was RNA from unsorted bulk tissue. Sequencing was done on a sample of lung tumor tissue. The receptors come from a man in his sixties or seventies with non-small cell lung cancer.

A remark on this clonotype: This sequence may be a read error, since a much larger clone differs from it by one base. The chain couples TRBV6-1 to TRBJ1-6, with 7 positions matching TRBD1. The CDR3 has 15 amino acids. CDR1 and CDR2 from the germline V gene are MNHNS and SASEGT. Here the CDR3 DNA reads TGTGCCAGCAGGGCCGGGACAGCTTATAATTCACCCCCCCACTTT. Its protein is CASRAGTAYNSPPHF.

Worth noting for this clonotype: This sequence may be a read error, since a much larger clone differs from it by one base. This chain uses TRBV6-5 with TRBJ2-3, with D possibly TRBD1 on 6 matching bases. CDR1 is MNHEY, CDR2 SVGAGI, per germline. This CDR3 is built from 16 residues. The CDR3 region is CGSSYSTPPGADTQYF. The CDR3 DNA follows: TGTGGCAGCAGTTACTCGACCCCGCCAGGGGCAGATACGCAGTATTTT.

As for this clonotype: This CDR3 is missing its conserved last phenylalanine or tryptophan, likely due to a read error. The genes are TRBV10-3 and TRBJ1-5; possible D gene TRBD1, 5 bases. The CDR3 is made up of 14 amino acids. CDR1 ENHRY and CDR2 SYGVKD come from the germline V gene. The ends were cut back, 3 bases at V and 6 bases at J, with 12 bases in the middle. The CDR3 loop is CAISEDGGGQPQHS. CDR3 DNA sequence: TGTGCCATCAGTGAAGACGGGGGAGGTCAGCCCCAGCATTCT.

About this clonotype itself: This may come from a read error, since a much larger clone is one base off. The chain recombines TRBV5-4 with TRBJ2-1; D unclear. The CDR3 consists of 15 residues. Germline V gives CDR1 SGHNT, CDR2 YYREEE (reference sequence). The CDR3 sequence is CTSSLGGSKMNEQFF. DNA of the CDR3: TGTACCAGCAGCTTGGGTGGTAGTAAGATGAATGAGCAGTTCTTC. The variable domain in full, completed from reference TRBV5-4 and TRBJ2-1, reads ETGVTQSPTHLIKTRGQQVTLRCSSQSGHNTVSWYQQALGQGPQFIFQYYREEENGRGNFPPRFSGLQFPNYSSELNVNALELDDSALYLCTSSLGGSKMNEQFFGPGTRLTVL.

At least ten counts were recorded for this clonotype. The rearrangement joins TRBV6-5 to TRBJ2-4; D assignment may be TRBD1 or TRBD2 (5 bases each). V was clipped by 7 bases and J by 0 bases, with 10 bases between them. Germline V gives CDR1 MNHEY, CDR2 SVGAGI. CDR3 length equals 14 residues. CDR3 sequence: CASTPGTAKNIQYF. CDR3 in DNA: TGTGCCAGCACTCCCGGGACAGCCAAAAACATTCAGTACTTC.

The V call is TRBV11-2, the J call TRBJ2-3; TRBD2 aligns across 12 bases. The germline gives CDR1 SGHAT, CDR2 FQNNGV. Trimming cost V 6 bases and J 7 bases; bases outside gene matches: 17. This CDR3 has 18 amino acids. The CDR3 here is CASSPGLAGPLSTYTQYF. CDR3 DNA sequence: TGTGCCAGCAGTCCTGGACTAGCGGGGCCCTTGAGTACATATACGCAGTATTTT.

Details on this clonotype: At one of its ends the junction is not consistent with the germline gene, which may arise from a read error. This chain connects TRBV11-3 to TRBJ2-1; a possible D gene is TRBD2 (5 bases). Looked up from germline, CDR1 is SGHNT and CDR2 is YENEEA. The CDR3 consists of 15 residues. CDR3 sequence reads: CACSLDRGISNEQFF. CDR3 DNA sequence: TGTGCCTGCAGCTTAGATCGGGGAATTAGCAATGAGCAGTTCTTC.

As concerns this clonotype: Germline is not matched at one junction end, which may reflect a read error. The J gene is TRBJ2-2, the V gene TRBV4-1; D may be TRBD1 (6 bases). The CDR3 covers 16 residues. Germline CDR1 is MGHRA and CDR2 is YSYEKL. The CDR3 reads CASSKSGQCNTGELFF. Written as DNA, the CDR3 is TGCGCCAGCAGCAAGTCCGGACAGTGTAACACCGGGGAACTGTTTTTT.

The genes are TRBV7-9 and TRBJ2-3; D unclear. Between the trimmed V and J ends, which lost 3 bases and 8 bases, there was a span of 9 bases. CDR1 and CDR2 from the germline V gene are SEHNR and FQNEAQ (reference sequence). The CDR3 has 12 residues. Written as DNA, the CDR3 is TGTGCCAGCAGCTTCCCTGTGGGTACGCAGTATTTT. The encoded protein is CASSFPVGTQYF.

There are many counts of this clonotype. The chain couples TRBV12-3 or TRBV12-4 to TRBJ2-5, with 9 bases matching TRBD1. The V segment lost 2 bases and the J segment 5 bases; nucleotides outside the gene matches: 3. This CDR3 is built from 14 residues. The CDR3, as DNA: TGTGCCAGCAGTTTAAGCGGACAGGGGGAGACCCAGTACTTC. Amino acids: CASSLSGQGETQYF.

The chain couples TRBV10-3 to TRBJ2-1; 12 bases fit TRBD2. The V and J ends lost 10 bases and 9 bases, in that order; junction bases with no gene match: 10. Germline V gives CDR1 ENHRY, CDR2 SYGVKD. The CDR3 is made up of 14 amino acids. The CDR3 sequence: CANGRTSGTVEQFF. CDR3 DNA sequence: TGTGCCAATGGCAGGACTAGCGGGACGGTTGAGCAGTTCTTC.

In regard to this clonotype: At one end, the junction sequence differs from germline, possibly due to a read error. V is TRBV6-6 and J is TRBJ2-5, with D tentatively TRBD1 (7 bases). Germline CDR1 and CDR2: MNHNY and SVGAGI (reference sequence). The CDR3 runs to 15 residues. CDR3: CASSHTRGRGETQYF. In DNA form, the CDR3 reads TGTGCCAGCAGCCACACGAGGGGGCGGGGTGAGACCCAATACTTC.

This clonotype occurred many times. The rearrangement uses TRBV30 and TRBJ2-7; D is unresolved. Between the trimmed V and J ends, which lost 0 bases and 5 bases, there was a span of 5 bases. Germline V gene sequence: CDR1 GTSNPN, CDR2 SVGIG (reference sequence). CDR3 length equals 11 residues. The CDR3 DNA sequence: TGTGCCTGGAGTGTTGTCCACGAGCAGTACTTC. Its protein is CAWSVVHEQYF.

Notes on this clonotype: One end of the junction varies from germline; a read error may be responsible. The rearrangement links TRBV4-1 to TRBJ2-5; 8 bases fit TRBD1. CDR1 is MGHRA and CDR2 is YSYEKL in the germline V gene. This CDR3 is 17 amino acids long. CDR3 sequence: CANSQSGGYGYSETQYF. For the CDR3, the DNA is TGCGCCAACAGCCAATCAGGGGGCTACGGATATTCGGAGACCCAGTACTTC.

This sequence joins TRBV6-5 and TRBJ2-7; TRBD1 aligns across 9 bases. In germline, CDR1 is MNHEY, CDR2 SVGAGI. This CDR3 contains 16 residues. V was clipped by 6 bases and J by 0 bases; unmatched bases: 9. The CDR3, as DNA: TGTGCCAGCAGCAAATATGGGACAGGGAGCTCCTACGAGCAGTACGTC. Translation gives CASSKYGTGSSYEQYV.

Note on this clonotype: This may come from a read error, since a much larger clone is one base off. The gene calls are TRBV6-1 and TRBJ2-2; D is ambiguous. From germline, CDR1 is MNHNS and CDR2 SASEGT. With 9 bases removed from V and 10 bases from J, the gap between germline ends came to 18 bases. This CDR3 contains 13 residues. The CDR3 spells CARTSLGLAELFF. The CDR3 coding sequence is TGTGCCAGGACCAGCCTTGGGTTGGCGGAGCTGTTTTTT.

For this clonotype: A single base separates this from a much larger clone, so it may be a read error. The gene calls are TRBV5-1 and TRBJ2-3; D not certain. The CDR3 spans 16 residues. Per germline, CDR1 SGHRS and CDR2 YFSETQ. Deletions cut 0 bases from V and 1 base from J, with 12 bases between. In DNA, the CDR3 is TGCGCCAGCAGCTTGGATCTAGTGGCTGGCACAGATACGCAGTATTTT. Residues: CASSLDLVAGTDTQYF.

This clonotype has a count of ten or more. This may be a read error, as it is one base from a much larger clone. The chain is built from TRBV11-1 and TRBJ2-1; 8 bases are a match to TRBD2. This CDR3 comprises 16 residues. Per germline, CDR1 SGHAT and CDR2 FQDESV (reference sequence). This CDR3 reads CASSPSRSGGYNERFF. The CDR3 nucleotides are TGTGCCAGCAGCCCCTCTCGGAGCGGGGGCTACAATGAGCGGTTCTTC.

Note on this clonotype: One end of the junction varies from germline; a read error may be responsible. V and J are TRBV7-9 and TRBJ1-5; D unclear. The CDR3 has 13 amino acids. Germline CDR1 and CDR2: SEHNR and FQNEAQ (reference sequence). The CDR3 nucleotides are TGTGCCAGCAGCTTACGAGGGAATCAGCCTCAGCATTTT. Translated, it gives CASSLRGNQPQHF. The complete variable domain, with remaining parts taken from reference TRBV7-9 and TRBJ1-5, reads DTGVSQNPRHKITKRGQNVTFRCDPISEHNRLYWYRQTLGQGPEFLTYFQNEAQLEKSRLLSDRFSAERPKGSFSTLEIQRTEQGDSAMYLCASSLRGNQPQHFGDGTRLSIL.

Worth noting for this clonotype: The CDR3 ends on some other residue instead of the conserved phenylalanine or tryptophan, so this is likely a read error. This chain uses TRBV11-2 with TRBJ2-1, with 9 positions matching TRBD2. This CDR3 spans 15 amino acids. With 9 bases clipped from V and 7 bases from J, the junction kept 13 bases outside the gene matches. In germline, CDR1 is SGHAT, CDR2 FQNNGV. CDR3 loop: CASSMTSGKGNEQFL. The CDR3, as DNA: TGTGCCAGTAGCATGACTAGCGGTAAAGGGAATGAGCAGTTCTTA.

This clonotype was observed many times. The CDR3 loop is CASSWDGTGVPGANVLTF. In DNA, the CDR3 is TGTGCCAGCAGTTGGGACGGGACAGGGGTACCTGGGGCCAACGTCCTGACTTTC. This chain uses TRBV6-6 with TRBJ2-6, with TRBD1 matching over 10 bases. V gave up 4 bases and J gave up 2 bases; unmatched junction bases: 8. CDR1 MNHNY and CDR2 SVGAGI come from the germline V gene (reference sequence). The CDR3 totals 18 residues.

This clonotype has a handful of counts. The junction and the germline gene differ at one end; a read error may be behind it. The CDR3 DNA follows: TGCGCCAGCAGCTTGGGGGTATGGGACACTGAGGCTCTCTTT. Translated: CASSLGVWDTEALF. The gene calls are TRBV5-1 and TRBJ1-1, with D perhaps TRBD1 (6 bases). Germline V gene sequence: CDR1 SGHRS, CDR2 YFSETQ. There are 14 residues in the CDR3.

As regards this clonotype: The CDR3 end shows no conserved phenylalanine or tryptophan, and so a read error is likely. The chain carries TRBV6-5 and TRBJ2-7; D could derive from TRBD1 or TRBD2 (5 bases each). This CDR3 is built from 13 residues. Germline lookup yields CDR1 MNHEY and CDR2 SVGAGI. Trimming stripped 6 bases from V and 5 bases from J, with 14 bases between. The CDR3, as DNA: TGTGCCAGCAGGCGACGGGACCGCAACGAGCAGTACTTA. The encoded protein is CASRRRDRNEQYL.

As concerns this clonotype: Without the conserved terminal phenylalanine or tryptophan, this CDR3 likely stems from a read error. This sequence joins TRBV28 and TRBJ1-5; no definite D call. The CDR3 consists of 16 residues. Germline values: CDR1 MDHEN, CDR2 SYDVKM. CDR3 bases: TGTGCCAACAGTTTATCGTTAGGGTTCAACAATCAGCCCCAGCATCTT. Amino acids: CANSLSLGFNNQPQHL.

Here the CDR3 DNA reads TGTGCCAGCAGCAAAATAACCGGGACAGGAAATAATGGAGCTTTCTTT. It yields the protein CASSKITGTGNNGAFF. This chain links TRBV7-9 with TRBJ1-1; TRBD1 matches at 8 bases. J lost 10 bases, V lost 5 bases, and 18 bases had no gene match. Germline CDR1 SEHNR, CDR2 FQNEAQ (reference sequence). The length of the CDR3 is 16 residues.

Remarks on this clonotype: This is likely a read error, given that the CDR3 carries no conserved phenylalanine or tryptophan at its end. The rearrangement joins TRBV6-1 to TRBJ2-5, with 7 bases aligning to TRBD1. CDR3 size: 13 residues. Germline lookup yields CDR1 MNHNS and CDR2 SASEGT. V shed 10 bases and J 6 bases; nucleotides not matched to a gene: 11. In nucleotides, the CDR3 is TGTGCCACCAACCGACAGGGCCACAAGACCCAGTACCTC. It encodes CATNRQGHKTQYL.